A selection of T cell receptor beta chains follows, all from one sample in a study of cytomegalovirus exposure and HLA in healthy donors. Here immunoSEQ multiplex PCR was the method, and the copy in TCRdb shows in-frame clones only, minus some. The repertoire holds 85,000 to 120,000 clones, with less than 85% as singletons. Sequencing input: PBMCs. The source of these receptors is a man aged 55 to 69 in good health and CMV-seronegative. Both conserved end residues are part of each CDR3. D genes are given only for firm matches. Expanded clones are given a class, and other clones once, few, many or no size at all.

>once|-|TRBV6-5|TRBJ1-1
TGTGCCAGCAGTTACGGTTCGGGGGGCGCGGACACTGAAGCTTTCTTT
CASSYGSGGADTEAFF
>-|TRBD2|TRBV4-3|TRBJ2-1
TGCGCCAGCAGCCAGATCCTTCCCGGCGGGGGGGCTTACAATGAGCAGTTCTTC
CASSQILPGGGAYNEQFF
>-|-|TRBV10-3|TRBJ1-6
TGTGCCATCAGGGGGGACAATAATTCACCCCTCCACTTT
CAIRGDNNSPLHF
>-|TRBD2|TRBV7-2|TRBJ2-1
TGTGCCAGCAGCTTAGGTTTGGCGGGGGGCACGGATGAGCAGTTCTTC
CASSLGLAGGTDEQFF
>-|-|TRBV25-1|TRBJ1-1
TGTGCCAGCAGCCTTACGGGTGCAGCTGAAGCTTTCTTT
CASSLTGAAEAFF
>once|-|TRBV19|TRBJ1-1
TGTGCCAGTAGTATAAAGTGGTCTGCTCCTATGAACACTGAAGCTTTCTTT
CASSIKWSAPMNTEAFF
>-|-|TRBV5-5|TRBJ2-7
TGTGCCAGCAGCTTTTTGTACGGGGGTGGTGACGAGCAGTACTTC
CASSFLYGGGDEQYF
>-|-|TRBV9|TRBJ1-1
TGTGCCAGCAGCGTAAGGCAGGAGAACACTGAAGCTTTCTTT
CASSVRQENTEAFF
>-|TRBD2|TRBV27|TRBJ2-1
TGTGCCAGCAGTTCTCTCGGACTAGCTATCGAGAATGAGCAGTTCTTC
CASSSLGLAIENEQFF
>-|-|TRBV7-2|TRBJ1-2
TGTGCCAGCAGCTCAAGACAGTATGGCTACACCTTC
CASSSRQYGYTF
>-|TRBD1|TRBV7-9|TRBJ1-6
TGTGCCGTCCGGGACAGGCCTAATTCACCCCTCCACTTT
CAVRDRPNSPLHF
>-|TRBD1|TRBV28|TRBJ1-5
TGTGCCAGCAAAGGGGGACAGGGGTATCAGCCCCAGCATTTT
CASKGGQGYQPQHF
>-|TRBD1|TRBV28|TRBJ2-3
TGTGCCAGCAGTTTGATGACAGGGGCAGATACGCAGTATTTT
CASSLMTGADTQYF
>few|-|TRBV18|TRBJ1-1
TGTGCCAGCTCACCACCGAGCGGGCGTAGATCTGAAGCTTTCTTT
CASSPPSGRRSEAFF
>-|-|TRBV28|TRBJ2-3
TGTGCCAGCTTAAGTAGCCCAGATACGCAGTATTTT
CASLSSPDTQYF
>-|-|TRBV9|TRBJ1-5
TGTGCCAGCAGCGTGGGGCAGGGCAGGAATCAGCCCCAGCATTTT
CASSVGQGRNQPQHF
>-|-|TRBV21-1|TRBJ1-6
TGTGCCAGCGACGAGGACAGCGCACCCCTCCACTTT
CASDEDSAPLHF
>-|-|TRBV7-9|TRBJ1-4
TGTGCCAGCAGCTCCTTCAACACCGCAACTAATGAAAAACTGTTTTTT
CASSSFNTATNEKLFF
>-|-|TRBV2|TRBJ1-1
TGTGCCAGCAGAATTAGGACAGCGAACACTGAAGCTTTCTTT
CASRIRTANTEAFF
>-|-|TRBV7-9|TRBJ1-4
TGTGCCAGCAACGTTGGACAGCCTAATGAAAAACTGTTTTTT
CASNVGQPNEKLFF
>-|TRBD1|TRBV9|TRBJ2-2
TGTGCCAGCAGCCCCGGACAGGGAGCGAACACCGGGGAGCTGTTTTTT
CASSPGQGANTGELFF
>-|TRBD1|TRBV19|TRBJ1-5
TGTGCCAGTACCATAACCGGACAGGCCAATCAGCCCCAGCATTTT
CASTITGQANQPQHF
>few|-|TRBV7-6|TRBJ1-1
TGTGCCAGCAGCCTCAGGGAGAACACTGAAGCTTTCTTT
CASSLRENTEAFF
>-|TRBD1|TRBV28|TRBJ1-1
TGTGCCAGCAGTACTACAGGGGAATATGAAGCTTTCTTT
CASSTTGEYEAFF
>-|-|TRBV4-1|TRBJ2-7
TGCGCCAGCAGCCAAGAACAGGGAACCTACGAGCAGTACTTC
CASSQEQGTYEQYF
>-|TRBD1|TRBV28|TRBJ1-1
TGTGCCAGCATTTCAATGACAGGGGACTGGAACACTGAAGCTTTCTTT
CASISMTGDWNTEAFF
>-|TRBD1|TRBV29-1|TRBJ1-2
TGCAGCGTGAGAGGGGGCGGTTCTGAAGGCTACACCTTC
CSVRGGGSEGYTF
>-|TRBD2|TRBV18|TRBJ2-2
TGTGCCAGCTCACCGTCCGGGACTAGCGGGTTAACCGGGGAGCTGTTTTTT
CASSPSGTSGLTGELFF
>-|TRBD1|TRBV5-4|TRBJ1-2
TGTGCCAGCAGCTCCGGACAGGGTACTAACTATGGCTACACCTTC
CASSSGQGTNYGYTF
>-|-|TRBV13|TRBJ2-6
TGTGCCAGCAGCTTAGTGGGGACAGGGGCCAACGTCCTGACTTTC
CASSLVGTGANVLTF
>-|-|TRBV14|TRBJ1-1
TGTGCCAGCAGCCTTCCCGGACAGAATACTGAAGCTTTCTTT
CASSLPGQNTEAFF
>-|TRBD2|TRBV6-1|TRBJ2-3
TGTGCCAGCACACTAGCGGGGGGTTTCACAGATACGCAGTATTTT
CASTLAGGFTDTQYF
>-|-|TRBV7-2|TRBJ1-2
TGTGCCAGCAGCCCCGAGACCGGGAGGGGAGGAGGCTACACCTTC
CASSPETGRGGGYTF
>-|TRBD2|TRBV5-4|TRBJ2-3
TGTGCCAGCAGCTTCAGCGGGGGGCACCTCACAGATACGCAGTATTTT
CASSFSGGHLTDTQYF
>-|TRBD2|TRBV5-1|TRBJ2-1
TGCGCCAGCAGCTTGGAACTAGCGGGGGTCTATGAGCAGTTCTTC
CASSLELAGVYEQFF
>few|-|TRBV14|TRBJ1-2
TGTGCCAGCAGCCAAGTCACAGACTATGGCTACACCTTC
CASSQVTDYGYTF
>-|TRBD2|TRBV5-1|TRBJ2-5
TGCGCCAGCAGCTTGGGATTAGCGGGGGTAGAGACCCAGTACTTC
CASSLGLAGVETQYF
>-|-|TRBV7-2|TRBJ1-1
TGTGCCAGCAGAGAACAGGGTGTTGAGGCTTTCTTT
CASREQGVEAFF
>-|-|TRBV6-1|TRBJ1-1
TGTGCCAGCCGTATGACACATGTGAACACTGAAGCTTTCTTT
CASRMTHVNTEAFF
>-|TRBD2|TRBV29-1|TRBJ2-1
TGCAGCGCCATCAGCGGGGGGGGCTACAATGAGCAGTTCTTC
CSAISGGGYNEQFF
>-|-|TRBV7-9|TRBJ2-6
TGTGCCAGCACCCGGGGCTCTGGGGCCAACGTCCTGACTTTC
CASTRGSGANVLTF
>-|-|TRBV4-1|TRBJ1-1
TGCGCCAGCAGCCGCCCTGGTAGGGGAATGAACACTGAAGCTTTCTTT
CASSRPGRGMNTEAFF
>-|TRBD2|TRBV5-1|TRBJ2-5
TGCGCCAGCAGCTCCGGGACTAGCGGGGGGGGAGAGACCCAGTACTTC
CASSSGTSGGGETQYF
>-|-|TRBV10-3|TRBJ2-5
TGTGCCAGCTCCACTAGGTTAGGGGAGACCCAGTACTTC
CASSTRLGETQYF
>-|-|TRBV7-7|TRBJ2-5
TGTGCCAGCAGCTTGGGTGTCGGCGGAGAGACCCAGTACTTC
CASSLGVGGETQYF
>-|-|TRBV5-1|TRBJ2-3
TGCGCCAGCTATCGGGATCGTCTAGATACGCAGTATTTT
CASYRDRLDTQYF
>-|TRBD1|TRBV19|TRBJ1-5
TGTGCCAGTAGTACTGACAGGGGGCTTCAGCCCCAGCATTTT
CASSTDRGLQPQHF
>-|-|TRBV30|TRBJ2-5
TGTGCCTGGAGGTTGGGGCTGTACCAAGAGACCCAGTACTTC
CAWRLGLYQETQYF
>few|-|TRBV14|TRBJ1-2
TGTGCCAGCAGCCAGGGGAGGTTTGGGGGATTCGACTATGGCTACACCTTC
CASSQGRFGGFDYGYTF
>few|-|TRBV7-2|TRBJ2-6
TGTGCCAGCAGCAGATTAGTTACCTTTATGAGCTCTGGGGCCAACGTCCTGACTTTC
CASSRLVTFMSSGANVLTF
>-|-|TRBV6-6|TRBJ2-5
TGTGCCAGCAGCCCCCGGGGTGGTGGCCGAGAGACCCAGTACTTC
CASSPRGGGRETQYF
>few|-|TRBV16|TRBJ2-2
TGTGCCAGCAGCCACCAGTTCGGGGAGCTGTTTTTT
CASSHQFGELFF
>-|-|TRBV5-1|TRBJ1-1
TGCGCCAGCAGCTTGACGGAGATTCAGGGAGAAGCTTTCTTT
CASSLTEIQGEAFF
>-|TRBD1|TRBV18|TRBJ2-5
TGTGCCAGCTCACCACAACAGGGGCACCAAGAGACCCAGTACTTC
CASSPQQGHQETQYF
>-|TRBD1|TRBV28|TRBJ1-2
TGTGCCAGCAGGGTAACAGGGGGCTTTGGGTATGGCTACACCTTC
CASRVTGGFGYGYTF